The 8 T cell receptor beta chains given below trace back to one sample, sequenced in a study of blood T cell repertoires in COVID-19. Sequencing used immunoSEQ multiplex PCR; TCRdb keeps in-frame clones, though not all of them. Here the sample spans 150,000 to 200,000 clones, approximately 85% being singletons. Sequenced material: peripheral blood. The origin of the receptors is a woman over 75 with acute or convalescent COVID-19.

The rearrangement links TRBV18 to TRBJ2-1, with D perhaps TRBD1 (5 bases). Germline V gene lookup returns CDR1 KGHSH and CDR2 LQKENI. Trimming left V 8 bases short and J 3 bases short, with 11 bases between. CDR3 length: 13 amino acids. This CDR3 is CASQGSNYNEQFF. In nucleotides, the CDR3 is TGTGCCAGCCAGGGTTCGAACTACAATGAGCAGTTCTTC. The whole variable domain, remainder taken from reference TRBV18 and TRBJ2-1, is NAGVMQNPRHLVRRRGQEARLRCSPMKGHSHVYWYRQLPEEGLKFMVYLQKENIIDESGMPKERFSAEFPKEGPSILRIQQVVRGDSAAYFCASQGSNYNEQFFGPGTRLTVL.

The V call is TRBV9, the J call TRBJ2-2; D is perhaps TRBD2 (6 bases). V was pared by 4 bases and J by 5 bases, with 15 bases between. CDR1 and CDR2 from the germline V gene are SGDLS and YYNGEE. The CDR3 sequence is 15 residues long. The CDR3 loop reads CASSPFTGVTGELFF. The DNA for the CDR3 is TGTGCCAGCAGCCCCTTTACGGGAGTGACCGGGGAGCTGTTTTTT.

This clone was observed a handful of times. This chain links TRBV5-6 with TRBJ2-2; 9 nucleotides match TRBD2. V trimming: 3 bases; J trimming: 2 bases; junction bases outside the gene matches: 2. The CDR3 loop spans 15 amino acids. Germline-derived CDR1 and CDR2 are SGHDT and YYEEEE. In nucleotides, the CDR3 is TGTGCCAGCAGCTCGGGACTAGCTAACACCGGGGAGCTGTTTTTT. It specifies CASSSGLANTGELFF.

Written as DNA, the CDR3 is TGTGCCAGCAGCTTAGGGGTGCGGCAGGGGGCGATAGCTTTCTTT. Protein sequence: CASSLGVRQGAIAFF. The genes are TRBV7-2 and TRBJ1-1; 8 bases agree with TRBD1. The trim removed 1 base at V and 10 bases at J, leaving 11 bases unmatched. The CDR3 runs to 15 residues. Germline assignment: CDR1 SGHTA and CDR2 FQGNSA. Drawing the rest from reference TRBV7-2 and TRBJ1-1, the complete variable domain is GAGVSQSPSNKVTEKGKDVELRCDPISGHTALYWYRQSLGQGLEFLIYFQGNSAPDKSGLPSDRFSAERTGGSVSTLTIQRTQQEDSAVYLCASSLGVRQGAIAFFGQGTRLTVV.

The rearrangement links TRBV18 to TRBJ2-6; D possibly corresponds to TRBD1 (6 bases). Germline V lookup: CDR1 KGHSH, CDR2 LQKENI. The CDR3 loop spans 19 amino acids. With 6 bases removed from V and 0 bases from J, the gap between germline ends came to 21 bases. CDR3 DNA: TGTGCCAGCTCTTCACCGATTCGGCAGGGGATCTCTGGGGCCAACGTCCTGACTTTC. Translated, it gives CASSSPIRQGISGANVLTF.

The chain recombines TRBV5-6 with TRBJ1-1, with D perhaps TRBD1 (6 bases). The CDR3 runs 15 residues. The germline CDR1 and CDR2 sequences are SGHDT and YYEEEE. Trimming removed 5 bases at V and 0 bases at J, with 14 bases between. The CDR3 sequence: CASSTGQIMNTEAFF. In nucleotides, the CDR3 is TGTGCCAGCAGTACAGGACAGATCATGAACACTGAAGCTTTCTTT.

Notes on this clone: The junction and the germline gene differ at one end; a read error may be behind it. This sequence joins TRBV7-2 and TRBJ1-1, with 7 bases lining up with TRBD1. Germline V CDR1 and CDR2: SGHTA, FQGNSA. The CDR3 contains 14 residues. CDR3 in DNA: TGTGCCAGCAGCGCCGACAGGGTGAATACTGAAGCTTTCTTT. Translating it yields CASSADRVNTEAFF.

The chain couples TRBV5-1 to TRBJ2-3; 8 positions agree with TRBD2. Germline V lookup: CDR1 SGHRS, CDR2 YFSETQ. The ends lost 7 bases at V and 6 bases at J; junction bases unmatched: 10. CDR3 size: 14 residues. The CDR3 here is CASATPGGGDTQYF. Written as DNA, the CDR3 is TGCGCCAGCGCCACTCCCGGCGGGGGGGATACGCAGTATTTT.